Sequencing of this TCR beta chain was carried out in a study of post-analysis software for immune sequencing data. The wider study: Patients had relapsing-remitting, secondary progressive or progressive-relapsing multiple sclerosis; some lacked subtype.

Germline values: CDR1 MDHEN, CDR2 SYDVKM. This CDR3 is 17 amino acids long. The junction had 12 bases not matched to a gene; V was cut back by 2 bases and J by 5 bases. Findings and limits, study-wide: Patients showed TRBV5-6, TRBV5-1 and TRBV20-1 among five TRBV segments more frequent than in controls. Significantly decreased normalized Chao1 diversity was recorded for multiple sclerosis patients relative to controls. The F measure placed samples prepared in the same batch into strongly shared clusters.

The TCR beta cDNA libraries contained unique molecular identifiers. A population of 1 to 10 million T cells gave rise to about half a million cDNA molecules. TCRdb re-derived calls from the PCR reads in MiXCR, one entry per CDR3 protein. The sample lists about 760,000 distinct CDR3 sequences, roughly 30% occurring once. On this clonotype: Antigen unknown.

Sample: blood. The TCR comes from a girl between 5 and 17 years old with multiple sclerosis. The genes are TRBV28 and TRBJ2-5; TRBD2 matches 9 bases. CDR3 sequence (DNA): TGTGCCAGCAGTTTAAGTTGGACTAGCGCCCTCGGGGAGACCCAGTACTTC. It is translated as CASSLSWTSALGETQYF.